The clone carrying this TCR beta chain came up a few times. A single record per CDR3 protein comes from TCRdb applying MiXCR to the RT-PCR reads. This repertoire shows about 700,000 distinct CDR3 sequences, 14% found once; its top ten account for 3.6%. This CDR3 has 15 residues. V trimming: 6 bases; J trimming: 2 bases; junction bases outside the gene matches: 7. Germline assignment: CDR1 MNHNY and CDR2 SVGAGI (reference sequence). This clonotype originated in a female donor in good health, serving as a healthy control. V and J are TRBV6-6 and TRBJ2-7, with 10 bases fitting TRBD2. The sample was memory CD4+ T cells from blood. Written as DNA, the CDR3 is TGTGCCAGCAGAACGACACTAGCGGGACCCTACGAGCAGTACTTC. It codes for CASRTTLAGPYEQYF.